This T cell receptor (beta chain) came from a study of T cell responses to AZD1222 COVID-19 vaccine (dated by TCRdb to the early 2020s). Regarding the study in general: AZD1222 recipients with second doses at about 4 weeks or about 12 weeks were pooled, because spike-specific TCR depth and breadth did not differ between schedules. TCR sequencing covered fewer than 250 trial participants: 200 to 210 given two doses of AZD1222 and 26 given two doses of MenACWY control vaccine. Trial participants were enrolled by age into 18-55, 56-69 and 70-plus year subgroups, with around 150, 28 and 57 TCR-sequenced participants respectively.

On this clone: Its antigen remains unidentified. No base quality information exists; no much larger clone differs at one position.

Overall study outcomes, separate from this receptor: Reportedly, close to half of the unique spike-specific TCRs recognized epitopes lying outside the regions that are mutated in the B.1.351 and B.1.1.7 variants. Only five to seven AZD1222 recipients were SARS-CoV-2 seropositive at baseline, limiting conclusions about previously exposed vaccinees. The 56-69-year group was small, and its depth increase did not reach significance, likely because of low power. A significant rise in spike-specific TCR breadth and depth was observed after two AZD1222 doses relative to day 0 and relative to MenACWY recipients. The whole spike protein was spanned by vaccine-associated CD4 TCRs, and dominant responses were seen in regions 160-218 and 743-854. Participants were mostly white British and included more females than males, and it was suggested by the authors that clonal diversity may have been underestimated. Because no day 14 peak-response samples were available, the repertoires could be characterized only after the peak T cell response.

Inclusive of the bounding cysteine and phenylalanine, the CDR3 is 11 residues long. CDR3 DNA only is kept here, 33 bases in frame from base 1. From a lookup of the germline V gene (reference sequence), CDR1 and CDR2 are LNHDA and SQIVND. Relative to germline, V is 4 bases shorter and J is 9 bases shorter, with 9 bases between their ends. The CDR3 regions of human TCRbeta chains were subjected to immunosequencing. As for the authors' bioinformatics: Repertoire TCRs were checked for matches against a reference library of SARS-CoV-2-specific TCRs that had been generated using the MIRA antigen-specificity platform. Breadth meant the fraction of unique TCRs that were SARS-CoV-2-associated, whereas depth meant the fraction of total T cells that were SARS-CoV-2-associated. Using the MIRA data, each spike-specific TCR was mapped to the spike region that the TCR reacts to and placed in a CD4 or CD8 class. Log10-transformed breadth and depth values were compared by one-way ANOVA with Sidak's multiple comparisons tests. Here the immuneACCESS table is served through TCRdb, limited to in-frame sequences with V and J called. Missing clones are a known gap in these copies; in checked studies unresolved V genes cover under half, and the rest lacks a known reason. That table gives V, J and clone size, and the DNA gave D and trimming. A total of 55,000 to 75,000 clones appear in this sample, 85% of them only once. 20% of the sample rests with the top ten.

What the time point label conveys for this sample: baseline before first vaccination. Samples from vaccinated people were obtained from the UK trials COV001 and COV002, which included a single-blind randomized controlled phase 2/3 trial of AZD1222 (ChAdOx1 nCoV-19) in healthy adults. For TCRbeta chain sequencing, PBMC samples from trial participants were taken at day 0 and at day 28 after the second dose. This material consisted of peripheral blood, taken on day 0 of AZD1222 vaccination. The receptor comes from an adult in good health. The chain links TRBV19 with TRBJ1-1; the D gene cannot be named for sure. Here is the DNA: TGTGCCAGTAGTACCAGTGGGCAAGCTTTCTTT. Protein translation: CASSTSGQAFF. Where the CDR3 stops, the reference TRBV19 and TRBJ1-1 genes take over; the full variable domain is DGGITQSPKYLFRKEGQNVTLSCEQNLNHDAMYWYRQDPGQGLRLIYYSQIVNDFQKGDIAEGYSVSREKKESFPLTVTSAQKNPTAFYLCASSTSGQAFFGQGTRLTVV.